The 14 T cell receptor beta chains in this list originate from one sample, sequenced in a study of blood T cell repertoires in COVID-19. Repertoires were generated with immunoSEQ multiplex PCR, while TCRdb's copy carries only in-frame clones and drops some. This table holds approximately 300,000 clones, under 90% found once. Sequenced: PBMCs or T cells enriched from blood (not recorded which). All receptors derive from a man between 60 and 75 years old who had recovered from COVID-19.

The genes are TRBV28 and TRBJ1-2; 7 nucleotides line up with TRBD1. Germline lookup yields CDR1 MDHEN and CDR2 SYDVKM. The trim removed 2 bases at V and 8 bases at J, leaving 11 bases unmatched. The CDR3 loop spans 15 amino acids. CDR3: CASSLANWQGEGYTF. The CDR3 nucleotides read TGTGCCAGCAGTTTAGCAAATTGGCAGGGGGAGGGCTACACCTTC.

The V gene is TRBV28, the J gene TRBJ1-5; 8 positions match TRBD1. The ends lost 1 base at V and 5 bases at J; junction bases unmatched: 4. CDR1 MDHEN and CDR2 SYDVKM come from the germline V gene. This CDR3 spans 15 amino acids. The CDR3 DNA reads TGTGCCAGCAGTTTATCAGGGACAGGCCATCAGCCCCAGCATTTT. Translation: CASSLSGTGHQPQHF.

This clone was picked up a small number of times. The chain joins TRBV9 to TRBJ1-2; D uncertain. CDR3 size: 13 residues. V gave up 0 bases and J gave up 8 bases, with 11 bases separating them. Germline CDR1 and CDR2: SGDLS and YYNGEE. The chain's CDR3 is CASSVGQVKGYTF. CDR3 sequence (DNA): TGTGCCAGCAGCGTAGGCCAGGTGAAAGGCTACACCTTC.

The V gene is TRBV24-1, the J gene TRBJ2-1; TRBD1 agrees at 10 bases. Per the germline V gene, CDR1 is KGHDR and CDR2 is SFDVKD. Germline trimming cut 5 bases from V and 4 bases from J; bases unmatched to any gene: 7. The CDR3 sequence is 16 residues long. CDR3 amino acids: CATSARDRGTYNEQFF. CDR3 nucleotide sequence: TGTGCCACCAGTGCCCGGGACAGGGGAACTTACAATGAGCAGTTCTTC.

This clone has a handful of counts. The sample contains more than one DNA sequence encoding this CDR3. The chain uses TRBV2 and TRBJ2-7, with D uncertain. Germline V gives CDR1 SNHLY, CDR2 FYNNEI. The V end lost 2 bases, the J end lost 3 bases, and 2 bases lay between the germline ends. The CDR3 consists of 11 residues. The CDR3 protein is CASSEYYEQYF. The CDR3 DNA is TGTGCCAGCAGTGAATACTACGAGCAGTACTTC.

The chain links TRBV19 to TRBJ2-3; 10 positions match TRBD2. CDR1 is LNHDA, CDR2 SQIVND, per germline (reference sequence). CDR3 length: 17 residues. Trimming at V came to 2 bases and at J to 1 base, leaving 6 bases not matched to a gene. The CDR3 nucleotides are TGTGCCAGTAGTATACGCCGGACTAGCGGACGCACAGATACGCAGTATTTT. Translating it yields CASSIRRTSGRTDTQYF.

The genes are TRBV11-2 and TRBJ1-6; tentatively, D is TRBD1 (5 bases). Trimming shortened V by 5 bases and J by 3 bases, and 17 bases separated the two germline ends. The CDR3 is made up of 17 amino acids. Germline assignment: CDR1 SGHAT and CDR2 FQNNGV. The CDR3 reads CASSPLAGPDYNSPLHF. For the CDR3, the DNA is TGTGCCAGCAGCCCGTTGGCGGGACCGGACTATAATTCACCCCTCCACTTT.

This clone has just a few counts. Here the CDR3 DNA reads TGTGCCAGCAGCTTCCAGGGGATCGTGAACACTGAAGCTTTCTTT. Its translation: CASSFQGIVNTEAFF. This sequence joins TRBV7-8 and TRBJ1-1, with D perhaps TRBD1 (6 bases). The V and J ends lost 3 bases and 0 bases respectively, with 11 bases between them. Germline CDR1 is SGHVS and CDR2 is FQNEAQ. CDR3 length: 15 residues.

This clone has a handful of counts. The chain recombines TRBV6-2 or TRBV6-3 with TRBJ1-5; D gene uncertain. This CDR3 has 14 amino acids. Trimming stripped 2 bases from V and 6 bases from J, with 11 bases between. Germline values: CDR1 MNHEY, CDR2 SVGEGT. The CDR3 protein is CASSYPPGSQPQHF. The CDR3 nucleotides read TGTGCCAGCAGTTACCCACCAGGTAGTCAGCCCCAGCATTTT.

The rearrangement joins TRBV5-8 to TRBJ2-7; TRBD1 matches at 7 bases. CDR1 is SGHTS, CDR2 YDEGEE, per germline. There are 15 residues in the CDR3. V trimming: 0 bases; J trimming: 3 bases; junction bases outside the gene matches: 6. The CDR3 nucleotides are TGTGCCAGCAGCTTGGGTTTGGGGACAGTCTACGAGCAGTACTTC. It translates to CASSLGLGTVYEQYF.

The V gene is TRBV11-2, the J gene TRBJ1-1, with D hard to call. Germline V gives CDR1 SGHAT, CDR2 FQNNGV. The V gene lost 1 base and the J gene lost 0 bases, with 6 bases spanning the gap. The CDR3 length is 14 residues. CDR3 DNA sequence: TGTGCCAGCAGCTTAGGTCGTCTGAACACTGAAGCTTTCTTT. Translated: CASSLGRLNTEAFF.

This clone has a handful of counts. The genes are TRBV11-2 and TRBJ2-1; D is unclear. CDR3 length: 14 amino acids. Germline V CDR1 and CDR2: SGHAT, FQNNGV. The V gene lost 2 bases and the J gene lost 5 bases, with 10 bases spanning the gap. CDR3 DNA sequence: TGTGCCAGCAGCTTAAACCCAGCGAACAATGAGCAGTTCTTC. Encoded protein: CASSLNPANNEQFF.

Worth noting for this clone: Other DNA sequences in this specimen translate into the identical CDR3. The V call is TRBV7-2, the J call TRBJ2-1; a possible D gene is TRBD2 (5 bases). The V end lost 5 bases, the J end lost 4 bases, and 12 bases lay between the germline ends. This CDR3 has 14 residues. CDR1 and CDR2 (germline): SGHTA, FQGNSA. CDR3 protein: CASSPPGSYNEQFF. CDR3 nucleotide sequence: TGTGCCAGCAGCCCCCCGGGATCTTACAATGAGCAGTTCTTC. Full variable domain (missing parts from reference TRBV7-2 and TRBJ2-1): GAGVSQSPSNKVTEKGKDVELRCDPISGHTALYWYRQSLGQGLEFLIYFQGNSAPDKSGLPSDRFSAERTGGSVSTLTIQRTQQEDSAVYLCASSPPGSYNEQFFGPGTRLTVL.

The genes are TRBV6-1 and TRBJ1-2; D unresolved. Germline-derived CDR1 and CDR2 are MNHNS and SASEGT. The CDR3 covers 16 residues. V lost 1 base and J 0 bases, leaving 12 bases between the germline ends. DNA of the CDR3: TGTGCCAGCAGTGAAGTTTGGCAGATATCTAACTATGGCTACACCTTC. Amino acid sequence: CASSEVWQISNYGYTF.